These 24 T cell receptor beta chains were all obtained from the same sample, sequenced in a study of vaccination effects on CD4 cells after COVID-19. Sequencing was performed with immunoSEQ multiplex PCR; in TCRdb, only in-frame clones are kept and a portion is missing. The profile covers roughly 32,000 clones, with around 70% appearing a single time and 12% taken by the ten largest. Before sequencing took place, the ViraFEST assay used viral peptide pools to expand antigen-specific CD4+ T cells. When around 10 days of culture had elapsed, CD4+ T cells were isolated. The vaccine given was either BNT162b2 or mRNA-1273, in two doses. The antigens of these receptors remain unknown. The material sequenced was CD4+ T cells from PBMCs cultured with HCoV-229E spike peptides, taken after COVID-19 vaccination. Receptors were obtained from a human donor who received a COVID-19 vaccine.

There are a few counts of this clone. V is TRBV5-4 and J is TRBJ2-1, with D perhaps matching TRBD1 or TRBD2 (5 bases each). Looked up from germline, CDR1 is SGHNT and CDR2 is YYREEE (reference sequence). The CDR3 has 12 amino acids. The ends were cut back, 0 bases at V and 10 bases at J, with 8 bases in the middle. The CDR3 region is CASSLGGGEQFF. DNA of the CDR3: TGTGCCAGCAGCTTGGGGGGCGGGGAGCAGTTCTTC. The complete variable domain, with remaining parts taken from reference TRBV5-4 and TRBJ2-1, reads ETGVTQSPTHLIKTRGQQVTLRCSSQSGHNTVSWYQQALGQGPQFIFQYYREEENGRGNFPPRFSGLQFPNYSSELNVNALELDDSALYLCASSLGGGEQFFGPGTRLTVL.

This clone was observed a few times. CDR3 sequence reads: CASSYGTGASTYEQYF. CDR3 nucleotide sequence: TGTGCCAGCAGTTACGGGACAGGGGCTTCTACCTACGAGCAGTACTTC. The V and J genes are TRBV6-6 and TRBJ2-7, with 10 bases aligning to TRBD1. J lost 2 bases, V lost 2 bases, and 6 bases had no gene match. Germline values: CDR1 MNHNY, CDR2 SVGAGI (reference sequence). The CDR3 has 16 residues.

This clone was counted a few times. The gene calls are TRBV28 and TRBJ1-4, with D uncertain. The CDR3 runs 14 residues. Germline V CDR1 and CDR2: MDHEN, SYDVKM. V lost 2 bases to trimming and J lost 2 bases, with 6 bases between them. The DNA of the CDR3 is TGTGCCAGCAGTTTACGAGCGACTAATGAAAAACTGTTTTTT. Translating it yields CASSLRATNEKLFF.

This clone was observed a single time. DNA of the CDR3: TGTGCCAGCAGCCCACTTCAGGGTAATTCACCCCTCCACTTT. Translated, it gives CASSPLQGNSPLHF. The chain joins TRBV3-1 (or the pseudogene TRBV3-2) to TRBJ1-6; TRBD1 might be the D (5 bases). Germline CDR1 is LGHDT and CDR2 is YNNKEL (reference sequence). The CDR3 has 14 residues. V was shortened by 4 bases and J by 6 bases, with 10 bases between the two germline ends.

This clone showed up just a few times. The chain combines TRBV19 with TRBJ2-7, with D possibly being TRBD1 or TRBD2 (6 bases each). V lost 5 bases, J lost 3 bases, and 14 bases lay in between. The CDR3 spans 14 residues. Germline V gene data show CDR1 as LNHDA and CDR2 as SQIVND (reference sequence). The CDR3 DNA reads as TGTGCCAGTAGTCGGGAGACAGGCCTCTACGAGCAGTACTTC. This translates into CASSRETGLYEQYF.

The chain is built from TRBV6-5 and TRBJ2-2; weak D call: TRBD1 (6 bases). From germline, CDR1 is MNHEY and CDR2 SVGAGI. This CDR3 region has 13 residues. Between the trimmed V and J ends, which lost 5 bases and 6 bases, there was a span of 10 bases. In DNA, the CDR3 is TGTGCCAGCAGTCTCGCAGGGGCCGGGGAGCTGTTTTTT. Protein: CASSLAGAGELFF.

CDR3 in amino acids: CASSRDLGGTDTQYF. CDR3 sequence (DNA): TGTGCCAGCAGTCGCGACCTAGGGGGCACAGATACGCAGTATTTT. The rearrangement joins TRBV27 to TRBJ2-3; D is possibly TRBD1 (5 bases). The V end was cut by 5 bases, the J end by 1 base, with 13 bases between. Looked up from germline, CDR1 is MNHEY and CDR2 is SMNVEV (reference sequence). The CDR3 covers 15 residues.

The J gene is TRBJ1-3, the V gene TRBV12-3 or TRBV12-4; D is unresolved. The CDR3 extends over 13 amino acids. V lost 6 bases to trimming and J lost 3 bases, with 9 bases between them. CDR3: CASRRRDGNTIYF. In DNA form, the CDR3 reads TGTGCCAGCAGGAGGCGGGATGGAAACACCATATATTTT.

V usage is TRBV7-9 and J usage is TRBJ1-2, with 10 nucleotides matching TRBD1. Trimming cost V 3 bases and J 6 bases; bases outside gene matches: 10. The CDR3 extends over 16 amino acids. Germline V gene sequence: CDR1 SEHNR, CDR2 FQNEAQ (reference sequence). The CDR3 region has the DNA TGTGCCAGCAGCTTCTCCAGACAGGGGGCGCAAAATGGCTACACCTTC. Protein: CASSFSRQGAQNGYTF.

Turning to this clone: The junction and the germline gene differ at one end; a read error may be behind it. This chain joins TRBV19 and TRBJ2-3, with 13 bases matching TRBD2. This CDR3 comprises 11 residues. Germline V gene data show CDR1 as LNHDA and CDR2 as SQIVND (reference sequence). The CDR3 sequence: CASTGTSGEKF. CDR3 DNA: TGTGCCAGTACAGGGACTAGCGGGGAGAAGTTT.

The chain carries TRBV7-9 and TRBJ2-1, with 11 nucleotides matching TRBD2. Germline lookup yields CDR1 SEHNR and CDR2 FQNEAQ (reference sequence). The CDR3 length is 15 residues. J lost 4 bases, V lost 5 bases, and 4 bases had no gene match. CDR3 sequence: CASSRTSGRYNEQFF. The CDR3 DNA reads TGTGCCAGCAGCCGGACTAGCGGGCGATACAATGAGCAGTTCTTC.

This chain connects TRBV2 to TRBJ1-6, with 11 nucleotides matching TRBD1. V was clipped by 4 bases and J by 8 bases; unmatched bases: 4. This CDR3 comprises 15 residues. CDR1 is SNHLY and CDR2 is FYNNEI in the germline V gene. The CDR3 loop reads CASSVGTGGYSPLHF. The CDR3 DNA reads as TGTGCCAGCAGTGTCGGGACAGGGGGTTATTCACCCCTCCACTTT.

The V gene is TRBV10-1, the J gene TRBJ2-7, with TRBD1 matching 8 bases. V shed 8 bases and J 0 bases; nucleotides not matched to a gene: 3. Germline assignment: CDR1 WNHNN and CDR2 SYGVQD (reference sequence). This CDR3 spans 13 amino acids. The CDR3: CASLGQVSYEQYF. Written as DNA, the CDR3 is TGCGCCAGCCTGGGACAGGTCTCCTACGAGCAGTACTTC.

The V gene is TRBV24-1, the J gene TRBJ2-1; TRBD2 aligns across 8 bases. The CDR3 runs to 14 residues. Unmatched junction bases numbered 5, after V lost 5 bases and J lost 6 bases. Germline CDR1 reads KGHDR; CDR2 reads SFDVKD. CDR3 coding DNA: TGTGCCACCAGTGGAAGCGGGAGAGCCAATGAGCAGTTCTTC. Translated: CATSGSGRANEQFF.

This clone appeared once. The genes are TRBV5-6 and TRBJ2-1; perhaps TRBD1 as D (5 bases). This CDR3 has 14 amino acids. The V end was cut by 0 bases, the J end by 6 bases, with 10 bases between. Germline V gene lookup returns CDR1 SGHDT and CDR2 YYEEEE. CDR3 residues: CASSLGQGFNEQFF. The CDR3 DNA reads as TGTGCCAGCAGCTTGGGCCAGGGATTCAATGAGCAGTTCTTC.

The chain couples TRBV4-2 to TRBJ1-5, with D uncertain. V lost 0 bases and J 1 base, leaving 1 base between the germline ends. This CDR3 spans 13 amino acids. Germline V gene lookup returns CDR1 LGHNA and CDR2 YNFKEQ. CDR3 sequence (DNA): TGTGCCAGCAGCCAAGAGAGCAATCAGCCCCAGCATTTT. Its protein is CASSQESNQPQHF.

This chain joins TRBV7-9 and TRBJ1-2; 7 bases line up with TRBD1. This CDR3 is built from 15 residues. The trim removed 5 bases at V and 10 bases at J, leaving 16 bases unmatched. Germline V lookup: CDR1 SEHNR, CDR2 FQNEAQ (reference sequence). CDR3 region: CASSRGPTGPEPYTF. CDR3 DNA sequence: TGTGCCAGCAGCCGAGGTCCGACAGGGCCAGAACCCTACACCTTC.

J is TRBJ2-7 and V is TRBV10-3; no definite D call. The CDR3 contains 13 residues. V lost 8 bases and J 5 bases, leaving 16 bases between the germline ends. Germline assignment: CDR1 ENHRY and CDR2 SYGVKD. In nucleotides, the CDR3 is TGTGCCATCGAGTCGCCAAATGGGGACGAGCAGTACTTC. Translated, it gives CAIESPNGDEQYF.

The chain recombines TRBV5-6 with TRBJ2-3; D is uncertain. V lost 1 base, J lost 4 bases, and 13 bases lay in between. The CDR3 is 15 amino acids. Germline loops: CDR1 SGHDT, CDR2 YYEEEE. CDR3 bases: TGTGCCAGCAGCTTGCCAGAGACGTGGGCAGATACGCAGTATTTT. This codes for CASSLPETWADTQYF.

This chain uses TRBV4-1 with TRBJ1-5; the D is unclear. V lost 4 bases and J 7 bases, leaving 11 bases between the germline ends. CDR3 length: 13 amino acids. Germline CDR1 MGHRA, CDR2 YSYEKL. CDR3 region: CASSPQVGQPQHF. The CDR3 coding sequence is TGCGCCAGCAGCCCCCAAGTGGGGCAGCCCCAGCATTTT.

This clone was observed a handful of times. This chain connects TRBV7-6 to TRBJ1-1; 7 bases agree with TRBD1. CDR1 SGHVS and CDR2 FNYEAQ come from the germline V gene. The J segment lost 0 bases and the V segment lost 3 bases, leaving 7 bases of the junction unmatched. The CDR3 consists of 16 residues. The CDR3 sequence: CASSFLTGTVNTEAFF. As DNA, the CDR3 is TGTGCCAGCAGCTTCCTGACCGGGACAGTGAACACTGAAGCTTTCTTT.

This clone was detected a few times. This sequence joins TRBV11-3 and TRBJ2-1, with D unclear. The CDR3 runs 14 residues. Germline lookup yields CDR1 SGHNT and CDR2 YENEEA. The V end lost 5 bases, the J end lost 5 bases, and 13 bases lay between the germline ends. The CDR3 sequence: CASSASLEDNEQFF. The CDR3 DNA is TGTGCCAGCAGCGCTTCCCTAGAGGACAATGAGCAGTTCTTC.

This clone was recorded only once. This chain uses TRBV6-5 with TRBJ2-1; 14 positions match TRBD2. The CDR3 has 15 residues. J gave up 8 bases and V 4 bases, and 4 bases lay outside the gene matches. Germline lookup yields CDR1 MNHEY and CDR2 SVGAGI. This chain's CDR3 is CASSSGLAGEDEQFF. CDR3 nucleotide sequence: TGTGCCAGCAGTTCGGGACTAGCGGGAGAAGATGAGCAGTTCTTC.

CDR3 sequence: CASSPQGESYNEQFF. DNA for the CDR3: TGTGCCAGCTCACCACAGGGTGAGTCCTACAATGAGCAGTTCTTC. This chain connects TRBV18 to TRBJ2-1, with D unclear. V lost 1 base, J lost 1 base, and 8 bases lay in between. CDR1 and CDR2 (germline): KGHSH, LQKENI. The CDR3 contains 15 residues.